The clone carrying this T cell receptor beta chain was seen a handful of times. No antigen is known for it. These data belong to a study of regulatory T cells in long-lasting Graves disease. The ends lost 5 bases at V and 4 bases at J; junction bases unmatched: 8. The germline V gene encodes CDR1 SGHVS and CDR2 FNYEAQ. The CDR3 covers 15 residues. Study-level findings and limits: Persistent disease preferred TRBV28, TRBJ1-2 and TRBJ2-5; new disease, TRBV20-1 and TRBJ2-1.

The sample's time point: newly diagnosed GD, antithyroid drugs for less than 3 months. Extracted PBMC RNA gave rise to the TCR library. Construction of the TCR beta libraries employed iRepertoire HTBI primers in conjunction with Arm-PCR of CDR3 regions. TCRdb redid the calling of the multiplex PCR reads with MiXCR, one entry per CDR3 protein. This repertoire shows about 360,000 distinct CDR3 sequences, around 16% found once; its top ten account for 20% to 25%. These sequences were also reported in another study, on T cells in Graves' hyperthyroidism and ophthalmopathy. From that study: Patients aged 18 to 65 had newly diagnosed hyperthyroidism lasting under 2 months. A 13 V-J model separated ophthalmopathy from stable hyperthyroidism. Onset of ophthalmopathy came a median approximately 6.5 months after the model predicted it.

The TCR originated in a woman under 30 with Graves disease. The sequencing here drew on peripheral blood mononuclear cells (PBMCs), taken at new diagnosis, from a patient treated with antithyroid drugs. V usage is TRBV7-6 and J usage is TRBJ2-1, with TRBD2 matching over 7 bases. CDR3 nucleotide sequence: TGTGCCAGCAGCCCCTCTCCTAGCGGTTACAATGAGCAGTTCTTC. As protein: CASSPSPSGYNEQFF.